The sequence of this TCR beta chain was determined in a study of blood T cell repertoires in COVID-19. The J segment lost 1 base and the V segment lost 7 bases, leaving 9 bases of the junction unmatched. This CDR3 has 17 amino acids. Germline lookup yields CDR1 SGHRS and CDR2 YFSETQ. Assay: immunoSEQ multiplex PCR; the TCRdb copy retains only in-frame clones and omits some. The sample carries about 330,000 clones, approximately 90% recorded once. The genes are TRBV5-1 and TRBJ2-5, with 14 bases matching TRBD2. Sequencing used peripheral blood. The sequence was obtained from a young man with COVID-19, enrolled during active disease. The CDR3 loop is CASGLAGGRRFQETQYF. CDR3 nucleotide sequence: TGCGCCAGCGGACTAGCGGGGGGCCGACGATTCCAAGAGACCCAGTACTTC. Full variable domain (outside the CDR3, taken from reference TRBV5-1 and TRBJ2-5): KAGVTQTPRYLIKTRGQQVTLSCSPISGHRSVSWYQQTPGQGLQFLFEYFSETQRNKGNFPGRFSGRQFSNSRSEMNVSTLELGDSALYLCASGLAGGRRFQETQYFGPGTRLLVL.